The 16 T cell receptor beta chains given below trace back to one sample, sequenced in a study of OX40 agonist ivuxolimab in advanced cancers. Using immunoSEQ multiplex PCR, the repertoire was profiled, and TCRdb retains in-frame clones only, with some absent. This sample yields some 50,000 clones, of which roughly 77% are seen a single time; about 0.73% belongs to the top ten. The starting material was CD4+ or CD8+ T cells sorted from blood, obtained in a trial of the OX40 agonist ivuxolimab. All receptors come from an adult with an advanced solid tumor such as melanoma, head and neck, liver or kidney cancer.

V and J are TRBV2 and TRBJ2-4; D might be TRBD2 (5 bases). V was trimmed by 4 bases and J by 5 bases, leaving 9 bases between them. This CDR3 has 13 amino acids. Germline V gene lookup returns CDR1 SNHLY and CDR2 FYNNEI. The CDR3 DNA reads TGTGCCAGCAGTGTAGGACTCGAAAACATTCAGTACTTC. Protein: CASSVGLENIQYF.

This chain uses TRBV5-5 with TRBJ2-3; D is perhaps TRBD2 (5 bases). V lost 3 bases and J lost 1, with 15 bases in between. Germline loops: CDR1 SGHKS, CDR2 YYEKEE (reference sequence). This CDR3 is 16 amino acids long. CDR3 residues: CASSWKHSSGTDTQYF. The CDR3, as DNA: TGTGCCAGCAGCTGGAAGCACAGTAGCGGCACAGATACGCAGTATTTT.

This clone was recorded many times. The chain combines TRBV9 with TRBJ2-1; D is unclear. Trimming removed 0 bases from V and 8 bases from J, with 18 bases in between. This CDR3 has 16 amino acids. CDR1 SGDLS and CDR2 YYNGEE come from the germline V gene. The chain's CDR3 is CASSVGLQPTQDEQFF. The CDR3 DNA sequence: TGTGCCAGCAGCGTAGGCCTCCAACCGACCCAAGATGAGCAGTTCTTC.

The chain uses TRBV6-1 and TRBJ2-7, with TRBD2 identical over 8 bases. CDR1 is MNHNS and CDR2 is SASEGT in the germline V gene. The V and J ends lost 6 bases and 3 bases, in that order; junction bases with no gene match: 7. The length of the CDR3 is 14 residues. CDR3 loop: CASSAQAGGYEQYF. The CDR3, as DNA: TGTGCCAGCAGCGCCCAGGCGGGGGGCTACGAGCAGTACTTC.

CDR3 sequence (DNA): TGTGCCAGCAGCTCTTTGGACAGGGGAGTTATGTACTTC. It encodes CASSSLDRGVMYF. This chain links TRBV7-8 with TRBJ2-7, with 9 bases aligning to TRBD1. This CDR3 spans 13 amino acids. Trimming cost V 4 bases and J 12 bases; bases outside gene matches: 10. Germline V gives CDR1 SGHVS, CDR2 FQNEAQ.

This clone occurred a few times. The rearrangement joins TRBV5-1 to TRBJ2-5; 9 nucleotides match TRBD1. V lost 2 bases and J lost 5; bases outside the gene matches: 4. The length of the CDR3 is 14 residues. The germline gives CDR1 SGHRS, CDR2 YFSETQ. The CDR3 nucleotides read TGCGCCAGCAGCTTAACAGGGGGCGCGGAGACCCAGTACTTC. Protein sequence: CASSLTGGAETQYF.

The V and J genes are TRBV5-1 and TRBJ2-7, with TRBD1 matching 9 bases. Germline CDR1 and CDR2: SGHRS and YFSETQ. V was clipped by 0 bases and J by 5 bases; unmatched bases: 6. The CDR3 runs 15 residues. CDR3 nucleotide sequence: TGCGCCAGCAGCTTGGGGGACAGGGTTTTTGACGAGCAGTACTTC. It encodes CASSLGDRVFDEQYF. Drawing the rest from reference TRBV5-1 and TRBJ2-7, the complete variable domain is KAGVTQTPRYLIKTRGQQVTLSCSPISGHRSVSWYQQTPGQGLQFLFEYFSETQRNKGNFPGRFSGRQFSNSRSEMNVSTLELGDSALYLCASSLGDRVFDEQYFGPGTRLTVT.

The chain joins TRBV5-4 to TRBJ2-7; possibly TRBD2 for D (6 bases). The CDR3 extends over 15 amino acids. Trimming pared 3 bases from V and 0 bases from J, leaving 13 bases between. Germline CDR1 is SGHNT and CDR2 is YYREEE (reference sequence). This chain's CDR3 is CASSSLSGSSYEQYF. The CDR3 DNA is TGTGCCAGCAGCTCACTTAGCGGAAGCTCCTACGAGCAGTACTTC. Filled out from reference TRBV5-4 and TRBJ2-7, the complete variable domain reads ETGVTQSPTHLIKTRGQQVTLRCSSQSGHNTVSWYQQALGQGPQFIFQYYREEENGRGNFPPRFSGLQFPNYSSELNVNALELDDSALYLCASSSLSGSSYEQYFGPGTRLTVT.

The rearrangement joins TRBV25-1 to TRBJ2-7; no firm D call. Germline CDR1 MGHDK, CDR2 SYGVNS. This CDR3 contains 11 residues. V was trimmed by 3 bases and J by 6 bases, leaving 6 bases between them. The CDR3 DNA reads TGTGCCAGCAGTGATTGGTCCGAGCAGTACTTC. It codes for CASSDWSEQYF.

This rearrangement joins TRBV28 to TRBJ1-5; D might be TRBD1 (6 bases). Germline CDR1 MDHEN, CDR2 SYDVKM. This CDR3 contains 12 residues. The DNA for the CDR3 is TGTGCGGCCGGGGGCCGCGATCAGCCCCAGCATTTT. It encodes CAAGGRDQPQHF.

The chain couples TRBV7-3 to TRBJ2-2; D not resolved. V was clipped by 5 bases and J by 5 bases, with 12 bases between them. The germline gives CDR1 SGHTA, CDR2 FQGTGA. The CDR3 sequence is 14 residues long. CDR3 sequence (DNA): TGTGCCAGCAGCCCCCAAGATCGTACCGGGGAGCTGTTTTTT. Its translation: CASSPQDRTGELFF.

The chain joins TRBV6-5 to TRBJ1-2; D call uncertain. V shed 3 bases and J shed 5 bases, with 16 bases lying between them. Germline assignment: CDR1 MNHEY and CDR2 SVGAGI. There are 15 residues in the CDR3. The CDR3 loop is CASSYRTLPAYGYTF. CDR3 DNA sequence: TGTGCCAGCAGTTATAGGACGCTGCCGGCTTATGGCTACACCTTC.

This chain connects TRBV6-5 to TRBJ1-4; 8 nucleotides agree with TRBD1. With V trimmed by 2 bases and J by 6 bases, 8 bases remained unmatched. Per the germline V gene, CDR1 is MNHEY and CDR2 is SVGAGI. The CDR3 extends over 16 amino acids. The CDR3, as DNA: TGTGCCAGCAGTTACACGCATGGACAGGGTGATGAAAAACTGTTTTTT. Encoded protein: CASSYTHGQGDEKLFF.

This chain uses TRBV9 with TRBJ2-3, with TRBD2 identical over 8 bases. Germline V gene lookup returns CDR1 SGDLS and CDR2 YYNGEE. V was clipped by 4 bases and J by 6 bases; unmatched bases: 13. The CDR3 has 16 amino acids. In DNA form, the CDR3 reads TGTGCCAGCAGCCTTACCGGGACTAGTGCGTCGGATACGCAGTATTTT. Translation gives CASSLTGTSASDTQYF.

This chain connects TRBV27 to TRBJ1-6; the D gene is possibly TRBD1 (5 bases). Trimming cost V 6 bases and J 6 bases, with 12 bases left between them. Germline lookup yields CDR1 MNHEY and CDR2 SMNVEV (reference sequence). The CDR3 runs 14 residues. In DNA form, the CDR3 reads TGTGCCAGCAGGGGACTAAATTCTAATTCACCCCTCCACTTT. Protein product: CASRGLNSNSPLHF.

The chain carries TRBV6-5 and TRBJ1-1; TRBD1 is a possible D gene (5 bases). The germline V gene encodes CDR1 MNHEY and CDR2 SVGAGI. The CDR3 extends over 14 amino acids. V was cut by 2 bases and J by 0 bases, with 7 bases left in between. This chain's CDR3 is CASSYRGMNTEAFF. CDR3 sequence (DNA): TGTGCCAGCAGTTACCGGGGGATGAACACTGAAGCTTTCTTT.